This TCR beta chain was recovered during a study of T-cell memory formation after mild COVID-19. Study-wide background: TCR clusters were largely donor specific.

This clonotype appeared a few times. Antigen: not known. Overall study results and limits: For contracting clones, CD4+ ones sat mainly in CM and EM, CD8+ in EMRA.

Germline V lookup: CDR1 SGHRS, CDR2 YFSETQ. The CDR3 is made up of 15 amino acids. Between the trimmed V and J ends, which lost 4 bases and 7 bases, there was a span of 20 bases. The 5'RACE method, run with constant-segment primers, produced TCR alpha and TCR beta cDNA libraries (carrying sample barcodes and UMIs). MiXCR, run by TCRdb on the 5' RACE reads, gives a single entry per CDR3 protein. The table shows a few hundred thousand distinct CDR3 sequences, with about a sixth occurring only once. The chain employs TRBV5-1 and TRBJ1-1, with a possible D match to TRBD1 (6 bases). Sample: PBMCs or a T cell subset sorted from them (not recorded which). The TCR sequence derives from a man between 18 and 35 years old who had mild COVID-19 (a few samples of this study predate the infection). Cell type and time point are not known. The CDR3 coding sequence is TGCGCCAGCAGCATCCTAGGGGGGGAGGCGAGTGAAGCTTTCTTT. Residues: CASSILGGEASEAFF.